A single T cell receptor beta chain is shown here with its context. Its cognate antigen is unknown. Mismatch with germline at one junction end may stem from a read error. This sample is drawn from a study of cytomegalovirus exposure and HLA in healthy donors. General study results and limits: The study assumed roughly uniform donor sequencing depth for presence/absence analyses.

Primers included in the PCR were 60 Vbeta and 13 Jbeta primers. Sequenced by immunoSEQ multiplex PCR; TCRdb stores in-frame clones only, minus some. The table records approximately 76,000 clones, 79% of them present only once. The sequencing sample was made of PBMCs. This clonotype was obtained from a man between 25 and 39 years old in good health and CMV-seronegative.

The CDR3 coding sequence is TGTTCCAGCGGGACATCGAACACTGAAGCTTTCTTT. Translation: CSSGTSNTEAFF. The chain combines TRBV7-9 with TRBJ1-1; the D gene is possibly TRBD1 (6 bases). CDR3 length: 12 amino acids. Germline assignment: CDR1 SEHNR and CDR2 FQNEAQ (reference sequence).